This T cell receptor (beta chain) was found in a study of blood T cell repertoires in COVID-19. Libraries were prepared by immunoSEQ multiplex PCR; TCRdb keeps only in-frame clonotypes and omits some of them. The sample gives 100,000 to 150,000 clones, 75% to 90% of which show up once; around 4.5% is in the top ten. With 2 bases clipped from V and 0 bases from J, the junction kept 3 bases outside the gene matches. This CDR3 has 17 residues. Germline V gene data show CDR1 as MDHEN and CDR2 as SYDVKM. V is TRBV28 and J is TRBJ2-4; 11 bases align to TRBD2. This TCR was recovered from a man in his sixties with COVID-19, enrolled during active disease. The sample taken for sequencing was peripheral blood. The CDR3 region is CASSLLSGGVAKNIQYF. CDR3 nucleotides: TGTGCCAGCAGTTTACTTAGCGGGGGGGTAGCCAAAAACATTCAGTACTTC.